This T cell receptor beta chain was identified in a study of control samples from healthy donors and cancer patients. Data came from immunoSEQ multiplex PCR; TCRdb stores just in-frame clones and leaves some out. The sample records over 150,000 clones, less than 95% being singletons. Trimming pared 10 bases from V and 7 bases from J, leaving 23 bases between. Germline-derived CDR1 and CDR2 are KGHSH and LQKENI. CDR3 length: 14 amino acids. Sequenced input: PBMCs. This clonotype was sampled from a man in his sixties with colorectal cancer. The rearrangement joins TRBV18 to TRBJ2-7, with D possibly matching TRBD2 (6 bases). The CDR3 DNA sequence: TGTGCCAACCATCAACCGGGCGGAGGGTGGGAGCAGTACTTC. It encodes CANHQPGGGWEQYF. The full variable domain, its missing parts supplied by reference TRBV18 and TRBJ2-7, is NAGVMQNPRHLVRRRGQEARLRCSPMKGHSHVYWYRQLPEEGLKFMVYLQKENIIDESGMPKERFSAEFPKEGPSILRIQQVVRGDSAAYFCANHQPGGGWEQYFGPGTRLTVT.